This T cell receptor (beta chain) was recovered during a study of shared T cell receptors in the human thymus. This table comes from immunoSEQ multiplex PCR, and its TCRdb copy is limited to in-frame clones, with some not included. Of hundreds of thousands of clones in the sample, approximately 87% were seen once. These data are also associated with another study on human thymus T cells.

The sample comprised thymocytes. This clonotype originated in a boy less than two years old with a congenital heart defect.

In DNA, the CDR3 is TGTGCCAGCAGCTATAGCGGCGGGGCAGATACGCAGTATTTT. It is translated as CASSYSGGADTQYF. The V call is TRBV7-9, the J call TRBJ2-3; a weak D match, TRBD2 (6 bases). This CDR3 is built from 14 residues. Germline V gene data show CDR1 as SEHNR and CDR2 as FQNEAQ (reference sequence). Trimming took off 4 bases at V and 4 bases at J, with 12 bases between the two ends.